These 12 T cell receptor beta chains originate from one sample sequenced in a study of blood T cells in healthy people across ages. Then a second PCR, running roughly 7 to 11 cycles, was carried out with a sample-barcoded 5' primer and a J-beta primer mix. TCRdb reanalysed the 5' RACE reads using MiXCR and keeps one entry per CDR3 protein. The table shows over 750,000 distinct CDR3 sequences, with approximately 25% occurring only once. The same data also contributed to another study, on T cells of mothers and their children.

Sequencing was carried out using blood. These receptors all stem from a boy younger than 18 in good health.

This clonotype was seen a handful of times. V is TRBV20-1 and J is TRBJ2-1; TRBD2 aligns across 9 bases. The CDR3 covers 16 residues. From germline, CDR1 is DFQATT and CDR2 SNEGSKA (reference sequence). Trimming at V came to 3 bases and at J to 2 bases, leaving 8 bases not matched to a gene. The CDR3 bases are TGCAGTGCTAGTGAGGGCGGGAGGGCTCCCTACAATGAGCAGTTCTTC. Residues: CSASEGGRAPYNEQFF.

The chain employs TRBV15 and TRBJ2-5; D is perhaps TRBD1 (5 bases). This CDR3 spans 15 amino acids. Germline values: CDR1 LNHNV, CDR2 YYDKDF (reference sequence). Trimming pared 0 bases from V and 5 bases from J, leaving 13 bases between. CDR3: CATSRDSQGTETQYF. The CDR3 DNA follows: TGTGCCACCAGCAGAGATAGTCAGGGTACGGAGACCCAGTACTTC.

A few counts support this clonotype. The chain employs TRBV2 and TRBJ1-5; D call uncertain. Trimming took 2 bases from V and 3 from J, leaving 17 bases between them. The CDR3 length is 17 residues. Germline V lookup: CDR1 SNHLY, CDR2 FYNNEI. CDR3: CASSEWRDIPSNQPQHF. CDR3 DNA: TGTGCCAGCAGTGAATGGAGAGATATCCCATCCAATCAGCCCCAGCATTTT.

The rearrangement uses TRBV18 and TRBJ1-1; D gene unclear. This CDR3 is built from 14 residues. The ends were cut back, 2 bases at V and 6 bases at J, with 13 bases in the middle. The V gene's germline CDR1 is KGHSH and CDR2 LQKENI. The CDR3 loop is CASSPLAEAAEAFF. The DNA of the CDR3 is TGTGCCAGCTCACCATTAGCCGAGGCCGCTGAAGCTTTCTTT. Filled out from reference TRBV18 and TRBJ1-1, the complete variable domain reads NAGVMQNPRHLVRRRGQEARLRCSPMKGHSHVYWYRQLPEEGLKFMVYLQKENIIDESGMPKERFSAEFPKEGPSILRIQQVVRGDSAAYFCASSPLAEAAEAFFGQGTRLTVV.

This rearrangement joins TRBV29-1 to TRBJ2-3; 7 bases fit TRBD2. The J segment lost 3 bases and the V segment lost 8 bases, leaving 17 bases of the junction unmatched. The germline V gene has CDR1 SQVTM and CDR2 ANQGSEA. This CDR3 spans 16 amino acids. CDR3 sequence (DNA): TGCAGCACGACTGCGGGGGACCGGATATTAACAGATACGCAGTATTTT. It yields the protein CSTTAGDRILTDTQYF.

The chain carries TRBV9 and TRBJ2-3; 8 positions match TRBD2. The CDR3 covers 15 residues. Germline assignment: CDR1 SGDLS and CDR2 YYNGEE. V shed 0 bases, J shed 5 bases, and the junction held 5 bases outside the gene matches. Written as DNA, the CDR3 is TGTGCCAGCAGCGTAGGCGGGGGGCTCAAAGATACGCAGTATTTT. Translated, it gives CASSVGGGLKDTQYF.

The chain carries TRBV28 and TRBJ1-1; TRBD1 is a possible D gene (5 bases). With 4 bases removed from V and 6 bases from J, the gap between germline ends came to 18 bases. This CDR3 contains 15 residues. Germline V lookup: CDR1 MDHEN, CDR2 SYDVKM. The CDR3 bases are TGTGCCAGCAGTTGGGCGGCCGCCGGGGGGGCTGAAGCTTTCTTT. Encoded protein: CASSWAAAGGAEAFF.

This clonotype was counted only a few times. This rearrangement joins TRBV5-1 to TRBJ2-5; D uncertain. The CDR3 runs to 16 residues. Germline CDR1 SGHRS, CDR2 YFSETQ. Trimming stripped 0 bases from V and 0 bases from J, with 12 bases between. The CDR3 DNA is TGCGCCAGCAGCTTGGGAGTCGCGGAGTACCAAGAGACCCAGTACTTC. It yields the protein CASSLGVAEYQETQYF. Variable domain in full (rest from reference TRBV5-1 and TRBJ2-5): KAGVTQTPRYLIKTRGQQVTLSCSPISGHRSVSWYQQTPGQGLQFLFEYFSETQRNKGNFPGRFSGRQFSNSRSEMNVSTLELGDSALYLCASSLGVAEYQETQYFGPGTRLLVL.

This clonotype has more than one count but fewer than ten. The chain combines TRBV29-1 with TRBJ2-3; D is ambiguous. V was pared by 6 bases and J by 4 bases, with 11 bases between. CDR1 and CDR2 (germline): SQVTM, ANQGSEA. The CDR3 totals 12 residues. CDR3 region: CSVENSPDTQYF. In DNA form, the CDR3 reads TGCAGCGTCGAGAATTCTCCAGATACGCAGTATTTT.

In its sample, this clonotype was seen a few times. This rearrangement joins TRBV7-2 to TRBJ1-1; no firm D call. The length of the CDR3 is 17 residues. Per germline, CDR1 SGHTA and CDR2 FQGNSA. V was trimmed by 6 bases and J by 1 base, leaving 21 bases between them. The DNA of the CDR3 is TGTGCCAGCAGTTTCACCCGGATCGCGGCCGAGAACACTGAAGCTTTCTTT. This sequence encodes CASSFTRIAAENTEAFF.

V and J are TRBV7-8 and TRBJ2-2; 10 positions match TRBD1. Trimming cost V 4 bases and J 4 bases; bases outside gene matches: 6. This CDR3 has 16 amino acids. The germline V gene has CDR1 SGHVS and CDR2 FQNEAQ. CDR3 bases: TGTGCCAGCAGCTCTACCGGGACAGGGGTCACCGGGGAGCTGTTTTTT. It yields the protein CASSSTGTGVTGELFF.

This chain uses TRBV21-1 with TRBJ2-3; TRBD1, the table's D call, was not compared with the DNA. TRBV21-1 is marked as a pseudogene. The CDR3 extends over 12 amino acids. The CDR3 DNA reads TGTGCCAGCATTACGACCCCCGCGGAGCAGTATTTT. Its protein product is CASITTPAEQYF.